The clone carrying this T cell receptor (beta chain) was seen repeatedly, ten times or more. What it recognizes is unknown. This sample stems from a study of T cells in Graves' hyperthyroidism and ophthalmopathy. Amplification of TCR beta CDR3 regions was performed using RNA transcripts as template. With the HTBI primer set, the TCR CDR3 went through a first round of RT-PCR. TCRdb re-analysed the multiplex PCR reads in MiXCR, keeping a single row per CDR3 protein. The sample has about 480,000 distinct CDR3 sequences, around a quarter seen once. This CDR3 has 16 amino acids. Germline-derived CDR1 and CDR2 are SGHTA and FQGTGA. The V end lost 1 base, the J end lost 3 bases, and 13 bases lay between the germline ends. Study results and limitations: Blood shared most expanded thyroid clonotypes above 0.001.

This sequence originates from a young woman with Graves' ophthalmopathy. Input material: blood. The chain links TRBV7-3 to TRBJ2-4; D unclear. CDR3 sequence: CASSLKILGSKNIQYF. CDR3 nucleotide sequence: TGTGCCAGCAGCTTAAAGATCTTGGGCAGCAAAAACATTCAGTACTTC.